A single sample gave rise to the 28 T cell receptor beta chains below, sequenced in a study of breast tumors, draining lymph nodes, adjacent tissues. From the multiplex PCR reads, TCRdb called clonotypes with MiXCR, one entry per CDR3 protein. The sample holds 12,000 to 15,000 distinct CDR3 sequences, about three fifths seen once. Input material: tumor-adjacent breast tissue. These receptors all stem from a female donor with breast cancer. Some clones in this sample may be carry-over from other donors' samples.

The chain employs TRBV12-3 or TRBV12-4 and TRBJ2-3; D is unclear. The CDR3 has 13 residues. Deletions cut 1 base from V and 2 bases from J, with 4 bases between. In nucleotides, the CDR3 is TGTGCCAGCAGTTTAGGCGTCACAGATACGCAGTATTTT. Its protein product is CASSLGVTDTQYF.

The chain is built from TRBV7-2 and TRBJ2-1; no definite D call. Trimming shortened V by 5 bases and J by 3 bases, and 14 bases separated the two germline ends. There are 15 residues in the CDR3. Germline assignment: CDR1 SGHTA and CDR2 FQGNSA. CDR3 DNA sequence: TGTGCCAGCAGCGAGACTCTCAATGACTACAATGAGCAGTTCTTC. Its protein is CASSETLNDYNEQFF.

This clonotype was seen at least ten times. The chain is built from TRBV6-1 and TRBJ2-5, with 11 bases aligning to TRBD2. This CDR3 has 15 amino acids. CDR1 and CDR2 from the germline V gene are MNHNS and SASEGT. V lost 6 bases, J lost 9 bases, and 12 bases stayed unmatched. CDR3 in DNA: TGTGCCAGCAGGCCCGGGACTAGCGGTGGTGGGTCCCAGTACTTC. Residues: CASRPGTSGGGSQYF.

The chain recombines TRBV20-1 with TRBJ2-7, with TRBD1 matching over 10 bases. The V gene's germline CDR1 is DFQATT and CDR2 SNEGSKA (reference sequence). V lost 5 bases and J lost 4; bases outside the gene matches: 8. The CDR3 runs 14 residues. The CDR3 DNA sequence: TGCAGTGCTTCACCGGGACAGGGGATGTACGAGCAGTACTTC. Its translation: CSASPGQGMYEQYF.

With regard to this clonotype: Germline and junction disagree at one end, which may indicate a read error. This chain connects TRBV6-2 or TRBV6-3 to TRBJ2-3; D not certain. Germline V CDR1 and CDR2: MNHEY, SVGEGT. This CDR3 has 13 residues. This CDR3 reads CASSYSAPDTQYF. The CDR3 DNA is TGTGCCAGCAGCTACTCGGCTCCAGATACGCAGTATTTT.

This clonotype was found once. The chain links TRBV12-3 or TRBV12-4 to TRBJ1-5; D is ambiguous. The CDR3 is 14 residues long. V lost 5 bases to trimming and J lost 0 bases, with 8 bases between them. The CDR3: CASSLHDSNQPQHF. In DNA, the CDR3 is TGTGCCAGCAGTCTACACGATAGCAATCAGCCCCAGCATTTT.

This clonotype is medium-sized. The rearrangement links TRBV14 to TRBJ1-2; tentative D call: TRBD1 (5 bases). In germline, CDR1 is SGHDN, CDR2 FVKESK. V lost 4 bases and J 0 bases, leaving 15 bases between the germline ends. The CDR3 runs 16 residues. CDR3 amino acids: CASSPLTGFSNYGYTF. The CDR3 DNA reads TGTGCCAGCAGCCCACTTACAGGATTTTCTAACTATGGCTACACCTTC.

The chain links TRBV7-9 to TRBJ1-6, with D unclear. Germline CDR1 is SEHNR and CDR2 is FQNEAQ (reference sequence). This CDR3 comprises 14 residues. The germline V and J ends were trimmed by 1 base and 6 bases, with 7 bases remaining between them. The CDR3 DNA is TGTGCCAGCAGCTTAGTCGCCGGTAATTCACCCCTCCACTTT. It encodes CASSLVAGNSPLHF. Supplemented by reference TRBV7-9 and TRBJ1-6, the full variable domain reads DTGVSQNPRHKITKRGQNVTFRCDPISEHNRLYWYRQTLGQGPEFLTYFQNEAQLEKSRLLSDRFSAERPKGSFSTLEIQRTEQGDSAMYLCASSLVAGNSPLHFGNGTRLTVT.

The DNA for the CDR3 is TGTGCCAGAAGGGCGCCCGCGCACACCGGGGAGCTGTTTTTT. Residues: CARRAPAHTGELFF. The rearrangement joins TRBV2 to TRBJ2-2; no firm D call. Trimming took off 9 bases at V and 3 bases at J, with 14 bases between the two ends. Germline values: CDR1 SNHLY, CDR2 FYNNEI. CDR3 length: 14 amino acids.

The genes are TRBV19 and TRBJ2-7; D perhaps matches TRBD2 (6 bases). Trimming took off 6 bases at V and 3 bases at J, with 9 bases between the two ends. The germline V gene has CDR1 LNHDA and CDR2 SQIVND (reference sequence). The CDR3 totals 12 residues. This CDR3 reads CASSSGHYEQYF. In DNA form, the CDR3 reads TGTGCCAGTAGCAGCGGGCACTACGAGCAGTACTTC.

The sample holds many counts of this clonotype. This may be a read error: a much more frequent sequence differs by one nucleotide. The chain links TRBV5-6 to TRBJ2-2, with D perhaps matching TRBD2 (6 bases). This CDR3 has 16 residues. V was trimmed by 3 bases and J by 4 bases, leaving 16 bases between them. CDR1 SGHDT and CDR2 YYEEEE come from the germline V gene. The CDR3 loop is CASSWGEERATGELFF. CDR3 nucleotides: TGTGCCAGCAGCTGGGGGGAGGAGAGGGCCACCGGGGAGCTGTTTTTT.

The CDR3 nucleotides read TGTGCCAGTAGACTAAAAGGACAGGGCTTATATGGCTACACCTTC. It is translated as CASRLKGQGLYGYTF. This rearrangement joins TRBV19 to TRBJ1-2; 8 bases line up with TRBD1. Germline V gives CDR1 LNHDA, CDR2 SQIVND (reference sequence). V gave up 6 bases and J gave up 5 bases; unmatched junction bases: 11. The CDR3 contains 15 residues.

The rearrangement uses TRBV24-1 and TRBJ2-2; 10 nucleotides match TRBD1. With 3 bases clipped from V and 2 bases from J, the junction kept 2 bases outside the gene matches. Per the germline V gene, CDR1 is KGHDR and CDR2 is SFDVKD. The CDR3 is made up of 16 amino acids. The CDR3 DNA is TGTGCCACCAGTGATCGGGACAGGGGAAACACCGGGGAGCTGTTTTTT. Its protein is CATSDRDRGNTGELFF.

The sample holds many counts of this clonotype. V is TRBV20-1 and J is TRBJ2-3; no definite D call. CDR3 length: 13 amino acids. Between the trimmed V and J ends, which lost 2 bases and 1 base, there was a span of 7 bases. The germline V gene encodes CDR1 DFQATT and CDR2 SNEGSKA (reference sequence). The chain's CDR3 is CSARLQGTDTQYF. The DNA for the CDR3 is TGCAGTGCTAGATTGCAGGGCACAGATACGCAGTATTTT.

This clonotype was counted at least ten times. This chain uses TRBV7-2 with TRBJ2-2; 8 bases are a match to TRBD2. The CDR3 has 17 residues. Germline lookup yields CDR1 SGHTA and CDR2 FQGNSA. V lost 3 bases, J lost 0 bases, and 6 bases stayed unmatched. CDR3 DNA: TGTGCCAGCAGCTTTTTTGCGGGGGGCTCGAACACCGGGGAGCTGTTTTTT. Its translation is CASSFFAGGSNTGELFF.

This clonotype appeared a few times. J is TRBJ2-7 and V is TRBV25-1; 9 nucleotides agree with TRBD1. CDR1 MGHDK and CDR2 SYGVNS come from the germline V gene. The CDR3 consists of 13 residues. V lost 8 bases, J lost 2 bases, and 4 bases stayed unmatched. The CDR3 nucleotides are TGTGCCAGCTCCCGGGACAGGGCCTACGAGCAGTACTTC. It codes for CASSRDRAYEQYF.

The rearrangement links TRBV5-1 to TRBJ2-1; D uncertain. V was pared by 0 bases and J by 7 bases, with 14 bases between. The CDR3 has 15 residues. In germline, CDR1 is SGHRS, CDR2 YFSETQ. The CDR3 DNA reads TGCGCCAGCAGCTTGGCCGAGAAGGGATTGAATGAGCAGTTCTTC. Its translation: CASSLAEKGLNEQFF.

The table lists this clonotype with a few counts. This clone may be a read error of a much larger clone one base away. The chain uses TRBV6-6 and TRBJ1-1, with 8 bases lining up with TRBD1. With 0 bases clipped from V and 6 bases from J, the junction kept 6 bases outside the gene matches. The germline gives CDR1 MNHNY, CDR2 SVGAGI (reference sequence). CDR3 length: 15 residues. The CDR3 protein is CASSYSGQGNAEAFF. In DNA form, the CDR3 reads TGTGCCAGCAGTTACTCAGGACAGGGAAACGCTGAAGCTTTCTTT.

The chain joins TRBV6-2 or TRBV6-3 to TRBJ2-1; D is perhaps TRBD2 (6 bases). V gave up 1 base and J gave up 10 bases, with 11 bases separating them. Germline CDR1 MNHEY, CDR2 SVGEGT. The CDR3 covers 13 residues. CDR3 residues: CASSYFSSGEQFF. Written as DNA, the CDR3 is TGTGCCAGCAGTTACTTCAGTAGCGGAGAGCAGTTCTTC.

By sample fraction, this clonotype is medium-sized (0.01 to 0.1%). The chain carries TRBV5-6 and TRBJ2-5; 8 nucleotides align to TRBD1. The ends lost 2 bases at V and 5 bases at J; junction bases unmatched: 14. The CDR3 is made up of 17 amino acids. CDR1 and CDR2 from the germline V gene are SGHDT and YYEEEE. The CDR3 region has the DNA TGTGCCAGCAGCTTTGCCCTGGAGTCGACAGGGGCGGAGACCCAGTACTTC. Amino acid sequence: CASSFALESTGAETQYF. Full variable domain (remainder filled in from reference TRBV5-6 and TRBJ2-5): DAGVTQSPTHLIKTRGQQVTLRCSPKSGHDTVSWYQQALGQGPQFIFQYYEEEERQRGNFPDRFSGHQFPNYSSELNVNALLLGDSALYLCASSFALESTGAETQYFGPGTRLLVL.

In its sample, this clonotype is medium-sized. The rearrangement joins TRBV14 to TRBJ2-3; D uncertain. This CDR3 contains 15 residues. Germline V gives CDR1 SGHDN, CDR2 FVKESK. Trimming took off 0 bases at V and 1 base at J, with 8 bases between the two ends. The CDR3 nucleotides read TGTGCCAGCAGCCAAGAACGGTACGGCACAGATACGCAGTATTTT. Translation gives CASSQERYGTDTQYF. The entire variable domain, with the rest obtained from reference TRBV14 and TRBJ2-3, is as follows: EAGVTQFPSHSVIEKGQTVTLRCDPISGHDNLYWYRRVMGKEIKFLLHFVKESKQDESGMPNNRFLAERTGGTYSTLKVQPAELEDSGVYFCASSQERYGTDTQYFGPGTRLTVL.

A remark on this clonotype: A read error may account for a junction end that differs from germline. This chain links TRBV19 with TRBJ1-4; D not resolved. The germline CDR1 and CDR2 sequences are LNHDA and SQIVND (reference sequence). The CDR3 extends over 14 amino acids. The CDR3 reads CASSIRAYNEKLVF. The CDR3 DNA reads as TGTGCCAGTAGTATAAGGGCGTATAATGAAAAACTGGTTTTT.

This chain uses TRBV11-3 with TRBJ2-3, with 8 bases fitting TRBD1. After removal of 5 bases from V and 9 bases from J, the junction contained 7 bases not matched to a gene. Germline assignment: CDR1 SGHNT and CDR2 YENEEA. The CDR3 covers 13 residues. In DNA form, the CDR3 reads TGTGCCAGCAGCGGACAGGGCACAGCCACGCAGTATTTT. Translating it yields CASSGQGTATQYF.

This clonotype was seen a few times. V usage is TRBV4-3 and J usage is TRBJ1-3; D is perhaps TRBD1 (6 bases). V shed 1 base and J shed 2 bases, with 9 bases lying between them. The CDR3 is 15 amino acids. CDR1 LGHNA and CDR2 YSLEER come from the germline V gene. CDR3 loop: CASSQGGGPGNTIYF. The CDR3 coding sequence is TGCGCCAGCAGCCAAGGAGGGGGACCTGGAAACACCATATATTTT.

The V gene is TRBV7-9, the J gene TRBJ2-3; the D gene is possibly TRBD2 (7 bases). Trimming took off 5 bases at V and 3 bases at J, with 21 bases between the two ends. The CDR3 contains 17 residues. CDR1 and CDR2 from the germline V gene are SEHNR and FQNEAQ (reference sequence). The CDR3: CASSPETGGFWTDTQYF. CDR3 sequence (DNA): TGTGCCAGCAGCCCTGAGACGGGGGGCTTTTGGACAGATACGCAGTATTTT.

This clonotype has just one count. This is likely a read error, given that the CDR3 carries no conserved phenylalanine or tryptophan at its end. J is TRBJ1-6 and V is TRBV19; D may be TRBD1 (6 bases). Trimming cost V 6 bases and J 9 bases, with 9 bases left between them. The CDR3 is 12 amino acids. Germline V lookup: CDR1 LNHDA, CDR2 SQIVND (reference sequence). This CDR3 reads CASSLGGSPLHS. The CDR3 coding sequence is TGTGCCAGTAGCCTAGGGGGTTCACCCCTCCACTCT.

The rearrangement links TRBV24-1 to TRBJ2-5; D remains unclear. The germline CDR1 and CDR2 sequences are KGHDR and SFDVKD. Trimming stripped 4 bases from V and 2 bases from J, with 13 bases between. This CDR3 contains 15 residues. The CDR3 DNA reads TGTGCCACCAGTGACCCATCGAGACCTCAAGAGACCCAGTACTTC. Translated: CATSDPSRPQETQYF.

This sequence joins TRBV5-1 and TRBJ1-2, with D possibly being TRBD1 (6 bases). Germline V gene lookup returns CDR1 SGHRS and CDR2 YFSETQ. Deletions cut 1 base from V and 4 bases from J, with 14 bases between. CDR3 length equals 15 residues. Here the CDR3 reads CASSLSGAASYGYTF. CDR3 bases: TGCGCCAGCAGCTTGTCAGGGGCGGCTTCCTATGGCTACACCTTC.